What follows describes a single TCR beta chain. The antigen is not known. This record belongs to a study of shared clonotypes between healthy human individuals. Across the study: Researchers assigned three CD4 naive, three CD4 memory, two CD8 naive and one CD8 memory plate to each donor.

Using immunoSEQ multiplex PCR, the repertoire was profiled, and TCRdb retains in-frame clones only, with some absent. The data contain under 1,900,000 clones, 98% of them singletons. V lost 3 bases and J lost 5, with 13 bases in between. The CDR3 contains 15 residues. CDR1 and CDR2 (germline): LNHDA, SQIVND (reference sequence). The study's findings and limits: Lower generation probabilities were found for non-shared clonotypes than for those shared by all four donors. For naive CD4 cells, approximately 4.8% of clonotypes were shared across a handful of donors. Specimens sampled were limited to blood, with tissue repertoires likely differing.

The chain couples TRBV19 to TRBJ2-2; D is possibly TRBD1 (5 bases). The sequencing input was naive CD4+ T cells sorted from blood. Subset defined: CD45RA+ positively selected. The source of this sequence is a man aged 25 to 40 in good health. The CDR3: CASSIRQGRTGELFF. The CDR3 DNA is TGTGCCAGTAGTATCAGGCAGGGAAGGACCGGGGAGCTGTTTTTT.